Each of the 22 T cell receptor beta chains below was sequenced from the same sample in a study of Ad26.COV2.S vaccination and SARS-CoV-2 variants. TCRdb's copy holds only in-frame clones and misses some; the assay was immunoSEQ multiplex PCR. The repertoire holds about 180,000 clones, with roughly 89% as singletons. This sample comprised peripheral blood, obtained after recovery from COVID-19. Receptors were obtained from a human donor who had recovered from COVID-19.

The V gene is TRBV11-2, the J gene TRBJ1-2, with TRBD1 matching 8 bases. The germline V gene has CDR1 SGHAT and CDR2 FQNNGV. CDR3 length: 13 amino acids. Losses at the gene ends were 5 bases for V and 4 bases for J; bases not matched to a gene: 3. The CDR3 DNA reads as TGTGCCAGCAGCGTGGGACAGGCCTATGGCTACACCTTC. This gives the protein CASSVGQAYGYTF. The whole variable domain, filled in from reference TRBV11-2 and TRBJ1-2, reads EAGVAQSPRYKIIEKRQSVAFWCNPISGHATLYWYQQILGQGPKLLIQFQNNGVVDDSQLPKDRFSAERLKGVDSTLKIQPAKLEDSAVYLCASSVGQAYGYTFGSGTRLTVV.

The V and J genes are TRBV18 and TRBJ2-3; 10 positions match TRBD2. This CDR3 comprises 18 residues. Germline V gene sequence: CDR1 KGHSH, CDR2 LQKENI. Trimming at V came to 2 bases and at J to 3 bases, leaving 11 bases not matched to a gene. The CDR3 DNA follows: TGTGCCAGCTCACCAGGCCTAGCGGGGGTCAGAGGGACAGATACGCAGTATTTT. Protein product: CASSPGLAGVRGTDTQYF.

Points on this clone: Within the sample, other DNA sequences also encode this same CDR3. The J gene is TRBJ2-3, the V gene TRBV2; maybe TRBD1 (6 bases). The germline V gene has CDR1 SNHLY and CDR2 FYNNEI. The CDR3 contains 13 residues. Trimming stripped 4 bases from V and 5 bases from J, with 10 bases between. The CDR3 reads CASSGQGIDTQYF. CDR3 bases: TGTGCCAGCAGTGGGCAGGGGATAGATACGCAGTATTTT.

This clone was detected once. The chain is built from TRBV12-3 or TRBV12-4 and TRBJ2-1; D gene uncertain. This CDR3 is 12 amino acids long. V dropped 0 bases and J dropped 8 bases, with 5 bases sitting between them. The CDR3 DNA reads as TGTGCCAGCAGTTTAGCTGGGGATGAGCAGTTCTTC. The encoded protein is CASSLAGDEQFF.

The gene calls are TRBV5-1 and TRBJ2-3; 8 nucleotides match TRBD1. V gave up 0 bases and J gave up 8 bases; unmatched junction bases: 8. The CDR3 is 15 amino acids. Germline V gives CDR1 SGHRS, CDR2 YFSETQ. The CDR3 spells CASSLDPGGMSTQYF. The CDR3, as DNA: TGCGCCAGCAGCTTGGACCCAGGGGGCATGAGTACGCAGTATTTT.

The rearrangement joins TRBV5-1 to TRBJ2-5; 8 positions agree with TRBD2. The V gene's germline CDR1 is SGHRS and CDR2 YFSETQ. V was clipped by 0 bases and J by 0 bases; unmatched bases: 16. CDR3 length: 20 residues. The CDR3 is CASSLAVVAGHSSDQETQYF. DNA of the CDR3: TGCGCCAGCAGCTTGGCCGTGGTAGCGGGACATTCTTCTGACCAAGAGACCCAGTACTTC.

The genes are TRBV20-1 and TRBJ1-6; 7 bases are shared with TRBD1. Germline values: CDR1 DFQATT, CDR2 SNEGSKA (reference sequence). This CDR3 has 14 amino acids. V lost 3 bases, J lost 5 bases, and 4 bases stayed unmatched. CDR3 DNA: TGCAGTGCTAGTAAAACAGGGGATAATTCACCCCTCCACTTT. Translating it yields CSASKTGDNSPLHF.

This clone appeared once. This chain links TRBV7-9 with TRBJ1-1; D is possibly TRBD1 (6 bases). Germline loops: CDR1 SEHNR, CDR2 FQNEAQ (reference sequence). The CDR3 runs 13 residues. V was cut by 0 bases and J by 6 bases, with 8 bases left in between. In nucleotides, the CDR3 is TGTGCCAGCAGCTTAGCGGGACACCCTGAAGCTTTCTTT. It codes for CASSLAGHPEAFF.

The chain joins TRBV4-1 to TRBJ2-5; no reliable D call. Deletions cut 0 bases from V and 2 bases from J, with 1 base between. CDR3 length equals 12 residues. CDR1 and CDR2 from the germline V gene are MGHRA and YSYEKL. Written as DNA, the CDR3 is TGCGCCAGCAGCCAAGATCAAGAGACCCAGTACTTC. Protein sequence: CASSQDQETQYF.

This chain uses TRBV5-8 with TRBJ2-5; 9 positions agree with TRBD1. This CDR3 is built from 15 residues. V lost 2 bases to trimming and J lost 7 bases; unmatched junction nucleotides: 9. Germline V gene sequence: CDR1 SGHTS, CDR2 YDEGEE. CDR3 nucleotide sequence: TGTGCCAGCAGCTTAGGACAGGGGACCCGAGGGACCCAGTACTTC. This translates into CASSLGQGTRGTQYF.

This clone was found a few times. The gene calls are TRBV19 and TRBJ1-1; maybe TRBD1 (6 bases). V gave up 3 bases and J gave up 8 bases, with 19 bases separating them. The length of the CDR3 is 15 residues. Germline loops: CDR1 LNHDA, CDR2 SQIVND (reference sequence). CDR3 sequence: CASSMGAGKTREAFF. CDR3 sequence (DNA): TGTGCCAGTAGTATGGGGGCAGGGAAAACGAGGGAAGCTTTCTTT.

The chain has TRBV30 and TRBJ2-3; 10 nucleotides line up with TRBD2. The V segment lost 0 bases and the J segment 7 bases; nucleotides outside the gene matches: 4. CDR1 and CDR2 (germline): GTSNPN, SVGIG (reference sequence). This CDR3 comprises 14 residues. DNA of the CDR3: TGTGCCTGGAGTGTCCTAGCGGGAGTTTATACGCAGTATTTT. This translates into CAWSVLAGVYTQYF.

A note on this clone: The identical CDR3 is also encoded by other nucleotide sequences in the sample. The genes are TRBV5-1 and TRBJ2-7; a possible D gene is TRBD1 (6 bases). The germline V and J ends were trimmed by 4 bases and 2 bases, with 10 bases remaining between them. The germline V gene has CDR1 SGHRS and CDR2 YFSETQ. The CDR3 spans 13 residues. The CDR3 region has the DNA TGCGCCAGCAGCCCGGACAGAGCCTACGAGCAGTACTTC. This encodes CASSPDRAYEQYF.

CDR3 protein: CASSFWARVDGTNYEQYF. In DNA, the CDR3 is TGTGCCAGCAGCTTTTGGGCCAGGGTGGATGGCACAAACTACGAGCAGTACTTC. The chain carries TRBV11-2 and TRBJ2-7, with a tentative D call TRBD1 (5 bases). This CDR3 is built from 18 residues. Germline CDR1 SGHAT, CDR2 FQNNGV. Between the trimmed V and J ends, which lost 3 bases and 3 bases, there was a span of 24 bases.

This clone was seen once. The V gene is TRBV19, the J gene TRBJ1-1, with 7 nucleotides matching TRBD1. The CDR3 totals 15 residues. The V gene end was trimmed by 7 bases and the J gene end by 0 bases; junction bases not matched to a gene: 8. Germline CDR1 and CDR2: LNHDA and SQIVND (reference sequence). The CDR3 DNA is TGTGCCAGTATGGGGACAGACCTCATGAACACTGAAGCTTTCTTT. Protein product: CASMGTDLMNTEAFF.

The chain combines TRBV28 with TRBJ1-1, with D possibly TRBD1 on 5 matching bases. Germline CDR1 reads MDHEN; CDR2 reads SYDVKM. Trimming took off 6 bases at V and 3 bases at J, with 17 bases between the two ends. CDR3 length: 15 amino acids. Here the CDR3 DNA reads TGTGCCAGCAGAATCGCGGGACTCAGGGACACTGAAGCTTTCTTT. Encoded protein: CASRIAGLRDTEAFF.

The CDR3 nucleotides are TGTGCCAGCAGCGTAGAGGGTAGGGGTCCCCTCCACTTT. Encoded protein: CASSVEGRGPLHF. V usage is TRBV9 and J usage is TRBJ1-6; a weak D match, TRBD1 (5 bases). Germline CDR1 SGDLS, CDR2 YYNGEE. The CDR3 sequence is 13 residues long. The ends were cut back, 0 bases at V and 13 bases at J, with 11 bases in the middle.

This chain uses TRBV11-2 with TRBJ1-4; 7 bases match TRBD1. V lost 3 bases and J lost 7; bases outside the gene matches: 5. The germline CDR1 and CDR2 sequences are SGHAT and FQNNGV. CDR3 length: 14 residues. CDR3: CASSFRQGGEKLFF. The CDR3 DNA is TGTGCCAGCAGCTTCCGGCAGGGGGGTGAAAAACTGTTTTTT.

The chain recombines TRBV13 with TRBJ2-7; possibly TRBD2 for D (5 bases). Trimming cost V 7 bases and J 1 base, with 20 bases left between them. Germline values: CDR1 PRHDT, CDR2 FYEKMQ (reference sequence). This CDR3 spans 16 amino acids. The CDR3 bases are TGTGCCAGCATCGGAACGACCGGGAAGAGGTCCTACGAGCAGTACTTC. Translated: CASIGTTGKRSYEQYF.

CDR3 amino acids: CASSLAGTGVNYGYTF. In DNA, the CDR3 is TGTGCCAGCTCACTTGCCGGGACAGGGGTAAACTATGGCTACACCTTC. The rearrangement links TRBV18 to TRBJ1-2; the match to TRBD1 covers 10 bases. V lost 4 bases, J lost 2 bases, and 7 bases stayed unmatched. Germline values: CDR1 KGHSH, CDR2 LQKENI. This CDR3 contains 16 residues.

This CDR3 is CASSHAGANVLTF. The CDR3 DNA reads TGTGCCAGCAGCCACGCTGGGGCCAACGTCCTGACTTTC. V usage is TRBV5-5 and J usage is TRBJ2-6; D unclear. There are 13 residues in the CDR3. CDR1 is SGHKS and CDR2 is YYEKEE in the germline V gene (reference sequence). Trimming left V 4 bases short and J 2 bases short, with 4 bases between.

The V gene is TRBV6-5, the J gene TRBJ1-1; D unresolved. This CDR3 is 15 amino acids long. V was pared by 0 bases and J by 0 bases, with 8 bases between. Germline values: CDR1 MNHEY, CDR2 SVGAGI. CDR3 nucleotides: TGTGCCAGCAGTTACTCCGTAGAAATGAACACTGAAGCTTTCTTT. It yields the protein CASSYSVEMNTEAFF.